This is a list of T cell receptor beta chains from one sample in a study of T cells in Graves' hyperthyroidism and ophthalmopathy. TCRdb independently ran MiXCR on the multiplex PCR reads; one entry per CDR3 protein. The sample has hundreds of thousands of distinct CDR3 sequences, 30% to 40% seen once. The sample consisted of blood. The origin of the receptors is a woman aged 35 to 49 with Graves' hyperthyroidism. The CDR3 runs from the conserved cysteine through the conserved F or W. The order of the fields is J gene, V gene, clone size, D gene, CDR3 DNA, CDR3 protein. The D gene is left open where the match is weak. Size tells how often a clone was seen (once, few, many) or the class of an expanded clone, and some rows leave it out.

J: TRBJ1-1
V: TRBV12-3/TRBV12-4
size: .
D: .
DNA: TGTGCCAGCAGCAAAGCGGAGAACACTGAGGCTTTCTTT
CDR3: CASSKAENTEAFF

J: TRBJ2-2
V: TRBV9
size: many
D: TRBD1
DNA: TGTGCCAGCAGCGTGTCGACAGGGCCTGCCGGGGAGCTGTTTTTT
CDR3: CASSVSTGPAGELFF

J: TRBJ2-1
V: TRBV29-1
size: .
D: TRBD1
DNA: TGCAGCGTAGGACAGGGGCCCAATGAGCAGTTCTTC
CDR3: CSVGQGPNEQFF

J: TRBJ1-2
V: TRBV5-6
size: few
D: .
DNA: TGTGCCAGCAGCCAGAGGGGCTATAACTATGGCTACACCTTC
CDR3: CASSQRGYNYGYTF

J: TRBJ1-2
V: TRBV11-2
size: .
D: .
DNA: TGTGCCAGCAGCTTAGGGTACCACAGTGCCTACACCTTC
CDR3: CASSLGYHSAYTF

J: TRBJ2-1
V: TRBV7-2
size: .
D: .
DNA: TGTGCCAGCAGCTTACTCCGACACAATGAGCAGTTCTTC
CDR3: CASSLLRHNEQFF

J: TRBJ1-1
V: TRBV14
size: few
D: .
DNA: TGTGCCAGCAGCCAAACGGTCAGGAACACTGAAGCTTTCTTT
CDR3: CASSQTVRNTEAFF

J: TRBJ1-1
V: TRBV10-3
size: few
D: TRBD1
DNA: TGTGCCATCAGTGAGCGGACAGGGGCGAACACTGAAGCTTTCTTT
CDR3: CAISERTGANTEAFF

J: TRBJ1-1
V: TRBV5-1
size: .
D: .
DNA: TGCGCCAGCGGGGAGTGGAAGAACACTGAAGCTTTCTTT
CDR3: CASGEWKNTEAFF

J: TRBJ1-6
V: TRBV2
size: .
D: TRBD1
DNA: TGTGCCACGACGGGACAGAATTCACCCCTCCACTTT
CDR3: CATTGQNSPLHF

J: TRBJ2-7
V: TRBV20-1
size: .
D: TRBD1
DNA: TGCAGTGCTAGACCTGACAGGGTCCTCTACGAGCAGTACTTC
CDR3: CSARPDRVLYEQYF

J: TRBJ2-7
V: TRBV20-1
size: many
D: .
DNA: TGCAGTGCTAGAGCCGTGGCGGCAAGCTCCTACGAGCAGTACTTC
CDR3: CSARAVAASSYEQYF

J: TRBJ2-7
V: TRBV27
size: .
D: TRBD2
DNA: TGTGCCAGCAGTTTGCTTAGCGGGAGATCGTACGAGCAGTACTTC
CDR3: CASSLLSGRSYEQYF

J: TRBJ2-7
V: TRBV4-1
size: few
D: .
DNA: TGCGCCAGCAGCCGCCTGGTTCCGTCGGGCGAGCAGTACTTC
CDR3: CASSRLVPSGEQYF

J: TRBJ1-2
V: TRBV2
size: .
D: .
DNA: TGTGCCAGCAGTGATGGTAGCGGGACACCTAACTATGGCTACACCTTC
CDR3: CASSDGSGTPNYGYTF

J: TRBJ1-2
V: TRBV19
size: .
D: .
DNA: TGTGCCAGTAGCCCCCGACAGGAGAATTACTATGGCTACACCTTC
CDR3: CASSPRQENYYGYTF

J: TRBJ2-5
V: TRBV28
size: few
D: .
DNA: TGTGCCAGCAGAACCTACAGGGAGGGAGAGACCCAGTACTTC
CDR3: CASRTYREGETQYF

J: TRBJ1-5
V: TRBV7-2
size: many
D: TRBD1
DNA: TGTGCCAGCAGTCGCTTCGGACAGGGTAATCAGCCCCAGCATTTT
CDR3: CASSRFGQGNQPQHF

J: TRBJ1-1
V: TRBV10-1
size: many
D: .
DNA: TGTGCCAGCAGTGAGGGGCTTAACACTGAAGCTTTCTTT
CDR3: CASSEGLNTEAFF

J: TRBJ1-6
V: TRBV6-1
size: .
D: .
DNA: TGTGCCAGCAGTGAAGGTCGGATCTCCTATAATTCACCCCTCCACTTT
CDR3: CASSEGRISYNSPLHF

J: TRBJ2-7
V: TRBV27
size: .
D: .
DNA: TGTGCCAGCAGTCTTAGGGGGACTGATGCCTACGAGCAGTACTTC
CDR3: CASSLRGTDAYEQYF

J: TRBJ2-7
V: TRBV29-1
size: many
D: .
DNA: TGCAGCGCCTTGGCAATAGACAGCTCCTACGAGCAGTACTTC
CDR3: CSALAIDSSYEQYF

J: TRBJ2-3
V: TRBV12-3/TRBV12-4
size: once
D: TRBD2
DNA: TGTGCCAGCACCGATCTAGCGGGAACAGATACGCAGTATTTT
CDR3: CASTDLAGTDTQYF

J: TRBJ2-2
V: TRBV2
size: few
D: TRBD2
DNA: TGTGCCAGCAGTGAGGGACTAGCGGGAATAGGGGAGCTGTTTTTT
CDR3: CASSEGLAGIGELFF

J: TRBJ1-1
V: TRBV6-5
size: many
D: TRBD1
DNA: TGTGCCAGCAGTAAACTACAGGGGATGAACACTGAAGCTTTCTTT
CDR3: CASSKLQGMNTEAFF

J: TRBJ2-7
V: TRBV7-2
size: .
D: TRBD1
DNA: TGTGCCAGCAGCTTAAACGTTGGGGGACAGGGGGCAGAAGAGCAGTACTTC
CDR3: CASSLNVGGQGAEEQYF

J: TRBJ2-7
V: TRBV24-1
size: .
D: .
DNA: TGTGCCACCAGTAGGCAGAGCCACGAGCAGTACTTC
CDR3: CATSRQSHEQYF

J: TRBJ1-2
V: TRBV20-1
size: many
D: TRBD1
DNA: TGCAGTGCTAGGATTCGGACAGGCTTCGATGGCTACACCTTC
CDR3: CSARIRTGFDGYTF

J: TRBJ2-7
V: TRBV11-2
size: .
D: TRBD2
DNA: TGCGCCAGCAGCCAGGACTCTAGCGGGCGGTACGAGCAGTACTTC
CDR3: CASSQDSSGRYEQYF

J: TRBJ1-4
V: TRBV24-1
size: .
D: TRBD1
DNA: TGTGCCACCAGTGATTCCTCGGACAGGGCTGAAAAACTGTTTTTT
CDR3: CATSDSSDRAEKLFF

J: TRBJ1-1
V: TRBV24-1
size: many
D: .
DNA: TGTGCCACCAGTGATTCCGGGGTCCCTGAAGCTTTCTTT
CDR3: CATSDSGVPEAFF

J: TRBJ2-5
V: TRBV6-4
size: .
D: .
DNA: TGTGCCAGCAGTTACGGGGAGTGGGGGATTCAAGAGACCCAGTACTTC
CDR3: CASSYGEWGIQETQYF

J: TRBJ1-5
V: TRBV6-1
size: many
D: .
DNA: TGTGCCAGCAGTCAGCTCAGCAATCAGCCCCAGCATTTT
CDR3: CASSQLSNQPQHF

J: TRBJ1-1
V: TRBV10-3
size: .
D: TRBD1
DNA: TGTGCCACGTCGGACAGGGATTGGACTGAAGCTTTCTTT
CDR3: CATSDRDWTEAFF

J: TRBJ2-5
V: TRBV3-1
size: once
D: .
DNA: TGTGCCAGCAGCCAAACTCCGGGGGCCCAAGAGACCCAGTACTTC
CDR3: CASSQTPGAQETQYF

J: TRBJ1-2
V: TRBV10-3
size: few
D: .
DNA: TGTGCCAGCAGTCAACTTAACCGACAGTCACTCGATGGCTACACCTTC
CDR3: CASSQLNRQSLDGYTF

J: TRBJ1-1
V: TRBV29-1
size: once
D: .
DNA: TGCAGCGTTGATGGGACGGGGAGCCCTGAAACTTTCTTT
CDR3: CSVDGTGSPETFF

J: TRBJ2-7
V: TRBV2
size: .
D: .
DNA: TGTGCCAGCGTTGGACAGAGCTCCTACGAGCAGTACTTC
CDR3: CASVGQSSYEQYF

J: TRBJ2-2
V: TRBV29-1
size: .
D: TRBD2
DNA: TGCAGCTGGACCAAACTAGCGGGGTCGGACGGGGAGCTGTTTTTT
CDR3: CSWTKLAGSDGELFF

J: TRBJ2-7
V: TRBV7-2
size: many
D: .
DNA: TGTGCCAGCAGGGCTGGGGGCTCAACCCACGAGCAGTACTTC
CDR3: CASRAGGSTHEQYF

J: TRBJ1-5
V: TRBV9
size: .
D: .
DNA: TGTGCCAGCAGCGTAGACACCGGATCGGGTCAGCCCCAGCATTTT
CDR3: CASSVDTGSGQPQHF

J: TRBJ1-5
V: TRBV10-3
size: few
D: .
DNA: TGTGCCAGCAGCTGGACAGAGTATAGCAATCAGCCCCAGCATTTT
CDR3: CASSWTEYSNQPQHF

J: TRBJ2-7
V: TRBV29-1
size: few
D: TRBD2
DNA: TGCAGCGTTGAATTTATCGGGGGGGGCGAGCAGTACTTC
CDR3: CSVEFIGGGEQYF

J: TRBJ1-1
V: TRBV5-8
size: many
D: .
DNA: TGTGCCAGCAGCCCGTTGGACAGGAACACTGAAGCTTTCTTT
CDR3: CASSPLDRNTEAFF

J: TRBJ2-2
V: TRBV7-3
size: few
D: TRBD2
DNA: TGTGCCAGCAGCCCTAGACTAGCGGGGGTTTCCGGGGAGCTGTTTTTT
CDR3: CASSPRLAGVSGELFF

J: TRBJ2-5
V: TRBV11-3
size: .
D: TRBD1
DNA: TGTGCCAGCAGTGCGGGCCCGGGACAGCAAGAGGCCCAGTACTTC
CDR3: CASSAGPGQQEAQYF

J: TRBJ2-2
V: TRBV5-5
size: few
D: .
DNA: TGTGCCAGCAGCCGGACGACCGGGGAGCTGTTTTTT
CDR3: CASSRTTGELFF

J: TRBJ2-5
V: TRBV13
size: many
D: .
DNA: TGTGCCAGCAGCGCTAGACTACTCCAAGAGACCCAGTACTTC
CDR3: CASSARLLQETQYF

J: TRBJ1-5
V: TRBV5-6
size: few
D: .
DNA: TGTGCCAGCAGCATACACAGGGTTGGTTATCAGCCCCAGCATTTT
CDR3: CASSIHRVGYQPQHF

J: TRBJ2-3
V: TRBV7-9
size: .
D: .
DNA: TGTGCCTCCGCCCGAGGACTTGACACAGATACGCAGTATTTT
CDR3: CASARGLDTDTQYF

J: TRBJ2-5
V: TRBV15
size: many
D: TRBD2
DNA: TGTGCCACCAGCAGTTCTCTAGCGGGGGGCCAACGTTTTTTCGAGACCCAGTACTTC
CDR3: CATSSSLAGGQRFFETQYF

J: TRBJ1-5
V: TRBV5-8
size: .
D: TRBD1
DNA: TGTGCCAGCAGCCCCTGGGGACAGGGTAAAAATCAGCCCCAGCATTTT
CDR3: CASSPWGQGKNQPQHF

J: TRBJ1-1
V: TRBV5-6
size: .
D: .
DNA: TGTGCCAGCAGCGAGGCATTCGGTGACACTGAAGCTTTCTTT
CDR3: CASSEAFGDTEAFF

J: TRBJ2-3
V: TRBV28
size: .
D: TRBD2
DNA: TGTGCCAGCAGTTTAAAGGGACTAGCGGGACTTGTTACAGATACGCAGTATTTT
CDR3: CASSLKGLAGLVTDTQYF

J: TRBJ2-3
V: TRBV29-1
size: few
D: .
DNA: TGCAGCGTCAGACGAGGGCGCGAGGATACGCAGTATTTT
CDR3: CSVRRGREDTQYF

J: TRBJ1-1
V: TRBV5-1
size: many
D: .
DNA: TGCGCCAGCAGCGTTCAGGGCACTGAAGCTTTCTTT
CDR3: CASSVQGTEAFF

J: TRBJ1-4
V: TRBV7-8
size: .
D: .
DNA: TGTGCCAGCAGCTTAATGAACTTCCGGGGTGAAAAACTGTTTTTT
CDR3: CASSLMNFRGEKLFF

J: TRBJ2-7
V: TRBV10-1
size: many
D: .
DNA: TGCGCCAGCAGTGTAGAGCAAATCTCACCGTACGAGCAGTACTTC
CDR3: CASSVEQISPYEQYF

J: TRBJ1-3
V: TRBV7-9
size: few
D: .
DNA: TGTGCCAGCAGCTTAAGTCTTCATCCTGGAAACACCATATATTTT
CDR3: CASSLSLHPGNTIYF

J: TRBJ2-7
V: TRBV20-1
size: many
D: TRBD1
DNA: TGCAGTGCCCCACCCGGACAGGGTGCAAACAACGAGCAGTACTTC
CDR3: CSAPPGQGANNEQYF